These 27 T cell receptor beta chains share one sample of origin, sequenced in a study of T cells in narcolepsy. Assay used: immunoSEQ multiplex PCR; TCRdb lists only in-frame clones, some missing. The sample has about 30,000 clones; about four fifths are singletons. Sequencing input: CD45RA- memory CD4+ T cells from PBMCs. These receptors all stem from a human donor with narcolepsy.

The rearrangement joins TRBV7-2 to TRBJ2-3, with D unclear. Germline CDR1 and CDR2: SGHTA and FQGNSA. The CDR3 is 16 residues long. Trimming stripped 1 base from V and 3 bases from J, with 14 bases between. This CDR3 reads CASSLGIDSKTDTQYF. Written as DNA, the CDR3 is TGTGCCAGCAGCTTAGGGATAGATTCCAAGACAGATACGCAGTATTTT.

Only a few counts were recorded for this clone. The rearrangement uses TRBV28 and TRBJ2-7; 11 nucleotides agree with TRBD1. CDR1 is MDHEN and CDR2 is SYDVKM in the germline V gene. V shed 7 bases, J shed 4 bases, and the junction held 9 bases outside the gene matches. This CDR3 contains 15 residues. This CDR3 is CASTSLGQGVYEQYF. In DNA, the CDR3 is TGTGCCAGCACCTCCCTGGGACAGGGGGTATACGAGCAGTACTTC.

The sample holds a few counts of this clone. This sequence joins TRBV18 and TRBJ2-7; D might be TRBD2 (6 bases). The germline V gene has CDR1 KGHSH and CDR2 LQKENI. Trimming removed 0 bases from V and 0 bases from J, with 12 bases in between. The CDR3 is made up of 16 amino acids. This CDR3 is CASSPPEGSSSYEQYF. DNA of the CDR3: TGTGCCAGCTCACCACCGGAGGGGTCAAGCTCCTACGAGCAGTACTTC.

This chain joins TRBV6-5 and TRBJ1-6; possible D gene TRBD1, 6 bases. V lost 4 bases, J lost 7 bases, and 14 bases lay in between. CDR1 is MNHEY, CDR2 SVGAGI, per germline. The CDR3 sequence is 15 residues long. CDR3 sequence reads: CASSFSGTTNSPLHF. CDR3 coding DNA: TGTGCCAGCAGTTTTTCCGGGACAACCAATTCACCCCTCCACTTT.

The chain couples TRBV6-5 to TRBJ2-7; TRBD1 aligns across 10 bases. The CDR3 runs to 14 residues. V was clipped by 8 bases and J by 7 bases; unmatched bases: 11. Germline-derived CDR1 and CDR2 are MNHEY and SVGAGI. CDR3 loop: CASGLGTGVGEQYF. CDR3 sequence (DNA): TGTGCCAGCGGATTAGGGACAGGGGTGGGAGAGCAGTACTTC.

The J gene is TRBJ2-5, the V gene TRBV5-5; D is ambiguous. Germline V CDR1 and CDR2: SGHKS, YYEKEE (reference sequence). The ends were cut back, 1 base at V and 3 bases at J, with 10 bases in the middle. The CDR3 is 14 amino acids. In DNA form, the CDR3 reads TGTGCCAGCAGCTTGAGAGGAAAGGAAGAGACCCAGTACTTC. This codes for CASSLRGKEETQYF.

V is TRBV7-9 and J is TRBJ1-4; the D is unclear. Germline assignment: CDR1 SEHNR and CDR2 FQNEAQ (reference sequence). Trimming removed 1 base at V and 7 bases at J, with 7 bases between. CDR3 size: 13 residues. CDR3 DNA: TGTGCCAGCAGCTTAGGTCCCCGTGAAAAACTGTTTTTT. Translating it yields CASSLGPREKLFF.

This rearrangement joins TRBV5-4 to TRBJ2-7; 7 bases match TRBD1. The CDR3 extends over 17 amino acids. The trim removed 6 bases at V and 6 bases at J, leaving 21 bases unmatched. The V gene's germline CDR1 is SGHNT and CDR2 YYREEE (reference sequence). The DNA for the CDR3 is TGTGCCAGCACCCCAACGGCGTCCGGGACAGCCTCACGCGAGCAGTACTTC. Amino acid sequence: CASTPTASGTASREQYF. Variable domain in full (rest from reference TRBV5-4 and TRBJ2-7): ETGVTQSPTHLIKTRGQQVTLRCSSQSGHNTVSWYQQALGQGPQFIFQYYREEENGRGNFPPRFSGLQFPNYSSELNVNALELDDSALYLCASTPTASGTASREQYFGPGTRLTVT.

This chain connects TRBV6-1 to TRBJ2-2, with TRBD1 matching 7 bases. From germline, CDR1 is MNHNS and CDR2 SASEGT. V was pared by 6 bases and J by 8 bases, with 6 bases of the junction left unmatched. This CDR3 has 13 residues. The CDR3 region is CASRPQGVGELFF. The CDR3 coding sequence is TGTGCCAGCAGACCTCAGGGGGTAGGGGAGCTGTTTTTT.

The chain joins TRBV27 to TRBJ1-5; D is uncertain. The CDR3 runs to 14 residues. V was pared by 1 base and J by 0 bases, with 4 bases between. Germline V lookup: CDR1 MNHEY, CDR2 SMNVEV (reference sequence). DNA for the CDR3: TGTGCCAGCAGTTTATGGTATAGCAATCAGCCCCAGCATTTT. It specifies CASSLWYSNQPQHF.

With regard to this clone: At the DNA level, this CDR3 is encoded by other sequences in the same sample as well. The chain links TRBV5-4 to TRBJ1-1, with 7 positions matching TRBD1. With V trimmed by 1 base and J by 8 bases, 14 bases remained unmatched. Germline V gives CDR1 SGHNT, CDR2 YYREEE (reference sequence). CDR3 length: 16 amino acids. This chain's CDR3 is CASSLSLDRRGTEAFF. In DNA, the CDR3 is TGTGCCAGCAGCTTGAGTCTGGACAGGCGTGGCACCGAAGCTTTCTTT.

V is TRBV21-1 and J is TRBJ1-4. TRBV21-1 is an annotated pseudogene. The CDR3 consists of 15 residues. The CDR3 protein is CASSNDTVRREKLFF. Written as DNA, the CDR3 is TGTGCCAGCAGCAATGACACGGTTCGGAGGGAAAAACTGTTTTTT.

The chain is built from TRBV10-3 and TRBJ2-2; D is ambiguous. The germline V gene has CDR1 ENHRY and CDR2 SYGVKD. V was pared by 6 bases and J by 6 bases, with 20 bases between. The CDR3 has 16 residues. CDR3 sequence reads: CAISRTGTKTSGELFF. CDR3 in DNA: TGTGCCATCAGCAGGACCGGTACGAAGACCTCCGGGGAGCTGTTTTTT.

The chain has TRBV2 and TRBJ1-2; D uncertain. V shed 7 bases and J shed 6 bases, with 18 bases lying between them. CDR3 size: 14 residues. Germline assignment: CDR1 SNHLY and CDR2 FYNNEI. The CDR3 nucleotides read TGTGCCAGCATTGTCGGGGAAACAGCCGATGGCTACACCTTC. This codes for CASIVGETADGYTF.

The gene calls are TRBV18 and TRBJ2-3; D is possibly TRBD1 or TRBD2 (6 bases each). With 2 bases removed from V and 0 bases from J, the gap between germline ends came to 15 bases. The germline gives CDR1 KGHSH, CDR2 LQKENI. The CDR3 runs 17 residues. The CDR3: CASSPARGTSSTDTQYF. The CDR3 region has the DNA TGTGCCAGCTCACCAGCACGCGGGACATCTAGCACAGATACGCAGTATTTT.

This sequence joins TRBV11-1 and TRBJ2-1; a possible D gene is TRBD1 (6 bases). The germline gives CDR1 SGHAT, CDR2 FQDESV (reference sequence). V was shortened by 1 base and J by 8 bases, with 18 bases between the two germline ends. CDR3 size: 16 residues. DNA for the CDR3: TGTGCCAGCAGCTTAGTGACCGGACAGACCTTTTATGAGCAGTTCTTC. Its translation: CASSLVTGQTFYEQFF.

This clone was seen only once. Sequence at one end of the junction differs from germline and may be a read error. The CDR3 nucleotides read TGTGCCAGCTCCCCACTCGGGGTGGGCACTGAAGCTTTCTTT. Encoded protein: CASSPLGVGTEAFF. The chain uses TRBV18 and TRBJ1-1, with D hard to call. CDR1 is KGHSH and CDR2 is LQKENI in the germline V gene. The CDR3 is 14 amino acids.

The chain recombines TRBV7-3 with TRBJ1-1; 8 nucleotides match TRBD1. Germline V lookup: CDR1 SGHTA, CDR2 FQGTGA. The CDR3 length is 15 residues. V gave up 1 base and J gave up 5 bases; unmatched junction bases: 6. Here the CDR3 DNA reads TGTGCCAGCAGCTTAAATGGACAGGGAGGGACTGAAGCTTTCTTT. Its protein is CASSLNGQGGTEAFF. Filled out from reference TRBV7-3 and TRBJ1-1, the complete variable domain reads GAGVSQTPSNKVTEKGKYVELRCDPISGHTALYWYRQSLGQGPEFLIYFQGTGAADDSGLPNDRFFAVRPEGSVSTLKIQRTERGDSAVYLCASSLNGQGGTEAFFGQGTRLTVV.

The chain combines TRBV28 with TRBJ2-2, with D tentatively TRBD1 (7 bases). CDR3 size: 18 residues. The germline CDR1 and CDR2 sequences are MDHEN and SYDVKM. V lost 6 bases to trimming and J lost 0 bases, with 20 bases between them. Here the CDR3 reads CASRNRYFRGANTGELFF. The CDR3 coding sequence is TGTGCCAGCAGGAACCGATACTTCAGGGGGGCGAACACCGGGGAGCTGTTTTTT.

The chain combines TRBV29-1 with TRBJ1-4, with 7 bases aligning to TRBD1. Germline-derived CDR1 and CDR2 are SQVTM and ANQGSEA. This CDR3 has 13 residues. The J segment lost 4 bases and the V segment lost 4 bases, leaving 3 bases of the junction unmatched. This CDR3 is CSVVTGVNEKLFF. CDR3 DNA: TGCAGCGTTGTTACAGGGGTTAATGAAAAACTGTTTTTT.

This clone has only one observation. The chain has TRBV30 and TRBJ1-2; 7 bases are a match to TRBD1. After removal of 5 bases from V and 1 base from J, the junction contained 7 bases not matched to a gene. The CDR3 runs to 14 residues. The germline V gene has CDR1 GTSNPN and CDR2 SVGIG (reference sequence). DNA of the CDR3: TGTGCCTGGGCAAGACAGGGCCTTAACTATGGCTACACCTTC. It is translated as CAWARQGLNYGYTF.

The chain couples TRBV5-6 to TRBJ2-5, with TRBD1 matching 7 bases. The J segment lost 2 bases and the V segment lost 2 bases, leaving 9 bases of the junction unmatched. The CDR3 is 16 amino acids. Germline CDR1 is SGHDT and CDR2 is YYEEEE. CDR3 loop: CASSLTGELHQETQYF. The CDR3, as DNA: TGTGCCAGCAGCTTAACAGGGGAATTACATCAAGAGACCCAGTACTTC.

This clone has just one count. V gene TRBV28 combines with J gene TRBJ1-3; D is unresolved. The CDR3 totals 15 residues. The ends were cut back, 3 bases at V and 0 bases at J, with 9 bases in the middle. Germline lookup yields CDR1 MDHEN and CDR2 SYDVKM. CDR3 DNA: TGTGCCAGCAGTTTCGGGAGGGACTCTGGAAACACCATATATTTT. Its translation is CASSFGRDSGNTIYF. Full variable domain (outside the CDR3, taken from reference TRBV28 and TRBJ1-3): DVKVTQSSRYLVKRTGEKVFLECVQDMDHENMFWYRQDPGLGLRLIYFSYDVKMKEKGDIPEGYSVSREKKERFSLILESASTNQTSMYLCASSFGRDSGNTIYFGEGSWLTVV.

In its sample, this clone was seen once. V and J are TRBV6-5 and TRBJ2-3; D call uncertain. Trimming cost V 5 bases and J 6 bases, with 9 bases left between them. This CDR3 comprises 12 residues. Germline loops: CDR1 MNHEY, CDR2 SVGAGI. CDR3 coding DNA: TGTGCCAGCAGTGGACGGCTCGATACGCAGTATTTT. Amino acids: CASSGRLDTQYF.

This clone was seen more than once but under ten times. The V and J genes are TRBV16 and TRBJ2-5; possibly TRBD1 for D (6 bases). Trimming cost V 0 bases and J 4 bases, with 15 bases left between them. Germline loops: CDR1 KGHSY, CDR2 FQNENV. CDR3 size: 16 residues. The chain's CDR3 is CASSQSRAGVGETQYF. DNA for the CDR3: TGTGCCAGCAGCCAATCGCGGGCAGGGGTAGGAGAGACCCAGTACTTC.

As regards this clone: The sample contains more than one DNA sequence encoding this CDR3. The CDR3 here is CASSGQGGNSPLHF. The CDR3 bases are TGTGCCAGCTCGGGTCAGGGAGGTAATTCACCCCTCCACTTT. The chain carries TRBV18 and TRBJ1-6, with TRBD1 as a possible D gene (5 bases). The V gene lost 6 bases and the J gene lost 6 bases, with 12 bases spanning the gap. CDR3 length equals 14 residues. The germline V gene encodes CDR1 KGHSH and CDR2 LQKENI. Supplemented by reference TRBV18 and TRBJ1-6, the full variable domain reads NAGVMQNPRHLVRRRGQEARLRCSPMKGHSHVYWYRQLPEEGLKFMVYLQKENIIDESGMPKERFSAEFPKEGPSILRIQQVVRGDSAAYFCASSGQGGNSPLHFGNGTRLTVT.

The rearrangement uses TRBV5-6 and TRBJ1-2; D perhaps matches TRBD1 (5 bases). V was clipped by 3 bases and J by 2 bases, with 11 bases between them. Germline V gene lookup returns CDR1 SGHDT and CDR2 YYEEEE. CDR3 size: 14 residues. The CDR3 is CASSSGPRNYGYTF. DNA for the CDR3: TGTGCCAGCAGCTCGGGACCGCGGAACTATGGCTACACCTTC.